The 5 T cell receptor beta chains given below trace back to one sample, sequenced in a study of blood T cell repertoires in COVID-19. Libraries were prepared by immunoSEQ multiplex PCR; TCRdb keeps only in-frame clonotypes and omits some of them. The sample carries around 230,000 clones, about 90% recorded once. The sample taken for sequencing was peripheral blood. These receptors were taken from a man aged 60 to 75 who had recovered from COVID-19.

V gene TRBV28 combines with J gene TRBJ1-6; D is ambiguous. The CDR3 is 16 amino acids. CDR1 MDHEN and CDR2 SYDVKM come from the germline V gene. Trimming took off 3 bases at V and 7 bases at J, with 16 bases between the two ends. This chain's CDR3 is CASSFEQHHMNSPLHF. The CDR3 DNA follows: TGTGCCAGCAGTTTCGAACAGCACCATATGAATTCACCCCTCCACTTT.

This rearrangement joins TRBV2 to TRBJ2-5; possibly TRBD1 for D (5 bases). There are 16 residues in the CDR3. Germline assignment: CDR1 SNHLY and CDR2 FYNNEI. Trimming removed 6 bases from V and 0 bases from J, with 17 bases in between. CDR3 DNA: TGTGCCAGCAGAAGGCAGGGATCTAGGAACCAAGAGACCCAGTACTTC. Residues: CASRRQGSRNQETQYF.

This CDR3 reads CASSLRGGQGAGTGELFF. The CDR3 nucleotides are TGTGCCAGCAGCTTGCGTGGAGGACAGGGGGCAGGCACCGGGGAGCTGTTTTTT. The chain uses TRBV7-2 and TRBJ2-2; TRBD1 matches at 11 bases. This CDR3 region has 18 residues. With 3 bases clipped from V and 4 bases from J, the junction kept 10 bases outside the gene matches. In germline, CDR1 is SGHTA, CDR2 FQGNSA. Combining the CDR3 with reference TRBV7-2 and TRBJ2-2 gives the whole variable domain GAGVSQSPSNKVTEKGKDVELRCDPISGHTALYWYRQSLGQGLEFLIYFQGNSAPDKSGLPSDRFSAERTGGSVSTLTIQRTQQEDSAVYLCASSLRGGQGAGTGELFFGEGSRLTVL.

About this clone: This sample includes further DNA sequences coding for the same CDR3. The V and J genes are TRBV5-1 and TRBJ1-5, with 8 nucleotides matching TRBD1. The CDR3 extends over 14 amino acids. Trimming removed 0 bases from V and 7 bases from J; junction bases left unmatched: 3. The germline CDR1 and CDR2 sequences are SGHRS and YFSETQ. The CDR3 spells CASSLGGQGQPQHF. CDR3 nucleotide sequence: TGCGCCAGCAGCTTGGGTGGACAGGGACAGCCCCAGCATTTT.

The chain combines TRBV5-8 with TRBJ2-3, with D perhaps TRBD2 (5 bases). The ends were cut back, 2 bases at V and 7 bases at J, with 17 bases in the middle. Germline V lookup: CDR1 SGHTS, CDR2 YDEGEE. The length of the CDR3 is 15 residues. The CDR3 sequence: CASSLVWGVVNTQYF. CDR3 in DNA: TGTGCCAGCAGCTTAGTCTGGGGAGTGGTAAATACGCAGTATTTT.